The present T cell receptor (beta chain) was sequenced within a study of OX40 agonist ivuxolimab in advanced cancers. Study background: Aged 23 to 79 with a mean of approximately 60 years, they were about 80% male. Earlier treatment with anti-PD-1, anti-PD-L1 or anti-CTLA-4 was permitted, and around 43% had received some.

Study-wide findings and caveats: Dose levels from 0.1 to 3.0 mg/kg saw CD4+ and CD8+ blood T cells expand clonally by week 6. At 0.1-3.0 mg/kg, partial responders had clonal expansion among the lowest observed.

The CDR3 length is 15 residues. Trimming at V came to 3 bases and at J to 4 bases, leaving 5 bases not matched to a gene. In germline, CDR1 is LNHDA, CDR2 SQIVND (reference sequence). Worth noting for this clone: Its specificity is unknown.

The method was immunoSEQ multiplex PCR; TCRdb's version includes in-frame clones alone and lacks a portion of them. The sample has 90,000 to 100,000 clones, 89% seen once; the top ten hold under 0.35%. Sequenced material: CD4+ or CD8+ T cells sorted from blood, taken in a trial of the OX40 agonist ivuxolimab. The clonotype was recovered from an adult with an advanced solid tumor such as melanoma, head and neck, liver or kidney cancer. The rearrangement uses TRBV19 and TRBJ2-2, with 7 bases aligning to TRBD1. The CDR3 coding sequence is TGTGCCAGTAGTATCATTACAGGGGCCACCGGGGAGCTGTTTTTT. It is translated as CASSIITGATGELFF.